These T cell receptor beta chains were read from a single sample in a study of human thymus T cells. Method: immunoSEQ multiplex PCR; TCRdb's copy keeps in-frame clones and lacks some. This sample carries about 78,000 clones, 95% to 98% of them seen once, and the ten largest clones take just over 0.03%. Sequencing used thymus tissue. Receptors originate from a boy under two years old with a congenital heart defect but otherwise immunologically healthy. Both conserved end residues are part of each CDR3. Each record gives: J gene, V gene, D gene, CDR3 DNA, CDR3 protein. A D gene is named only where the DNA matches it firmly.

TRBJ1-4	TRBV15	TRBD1	TGTGCCACCAGCAGAGTCCGGGACAGGGGGCCCCCAAGCAAGAATGAAAAACTGTTTTTT	CATSRVRDRGPPSKNEKLFF
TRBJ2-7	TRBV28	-	TGTGCCAGCAGTAGCGTCCTCCCCTACGAGCAGTACTTC	CASSSVLPYEQYF
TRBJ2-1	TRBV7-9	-	TGTGCCAGCAGCTTAGCGGGGGGCCGGGCAAATGAGCAGTTCTTC	CASSLAGGRANEQFF
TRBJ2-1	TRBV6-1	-	TGTGCCAGCTTGGGACCGCCAAATGAGCAGTTCTTC	CASLGPPNEQFF
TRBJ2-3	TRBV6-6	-	TGTGCCAGCACCCCTGGCGGGAGCACAGATACGCAGTATTTT	CASTPGGSTDTQYF
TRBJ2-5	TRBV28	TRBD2	TGTGCCAGCAGTTCCTTAGCGGGAGGGCGCGAGACCCAGTACTTC	CASSSLAGGRETQYF
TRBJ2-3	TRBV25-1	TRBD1	TGTGCCAGTAGGCCAGGCCGGGACAGGGCGGGGACAGATACGCAGTATTTT	CASRPGRDRAGTDTQYF
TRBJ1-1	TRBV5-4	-	TGTGCCAGCAGCCCCCTACCTGATTCGGGGCGGAACACTGAAGCTTTCTTT	CASSPLPDSGRNTEAFF
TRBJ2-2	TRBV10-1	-	TGCGCCAGCAGTGAGTCAAGGGGAGCAACAGGGTCCGGGGAGCTGTTTTTT	CASSESRGATGSGELFF
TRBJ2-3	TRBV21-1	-	TGTGCCAGCAGCAATGTGCTACCTAGCACAGATACGCAGTATTTT	CASSNVLPSTDTQYF
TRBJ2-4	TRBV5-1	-	TGCGCCAGCAGCTTGGGTTATACCAGAAAAAACATTCAGTACTTC	CASSLGYTRKNIQYF
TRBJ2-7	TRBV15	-	TGTGCCACCAGCAGAGATTTGGTGGGCCCCTACGAGCAGTACTTC	CATSRDLVGPYEQYF
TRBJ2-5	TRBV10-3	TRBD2	TGTGCCATCAGTGAATTTCCCGGGGAGGGAGAGACCCAGTACTTC	CAISEFPGEGETQYF
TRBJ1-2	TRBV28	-	TGTGCCAGCAGTTTCCTAGACATAAATGGCTACACCTTC	CASSFLDINGYTF
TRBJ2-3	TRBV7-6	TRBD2	TGTGCCAGCAGCCCAGCACTAGCGGGGTTCACAGATACGCAGTATTTT	CASSPALAGFTDTQYF
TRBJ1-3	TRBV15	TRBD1	TGTGCCACCAGCAGAAGGGACAGGGATTTTGCTGGAAACACCATATATTTT	CATSRRDRDFAGNTIYF
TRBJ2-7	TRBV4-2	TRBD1	TGTGCCAGCAGGGGACAGGGATGGGAGCAGTACTTC	CASRGQGWEQYF
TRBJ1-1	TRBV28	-	TGTGCCAGCAGGGGGAGGGGGAACACTGAAGCTTTCTTT	CASRGRGNTEAFF
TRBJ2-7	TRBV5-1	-	TGCGCCAGCAGCTTGGGCGGGACTTACTACGAGCAGTACTTC	CASSLGGTYYEQYF
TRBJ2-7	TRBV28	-	TGTGCCAGCAGTTTTGAAAAGACTTATCTCTTC	CASSFEKTYLF
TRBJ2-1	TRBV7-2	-	TGTGCCAGCAGCTCACTGGACTGTGGGAATGAGCAGTTCTTC	CASSSLDCGNEQFF
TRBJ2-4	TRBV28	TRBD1	TGTGCCAGCGGACAGGTTCCCGCCAAAAACATTCAGTACTTC	CASGQVPAKNIQYF
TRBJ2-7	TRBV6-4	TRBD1	TGTGCCAGCAGCCGGGACAGGGGGTACGAGCAGTACTTC	CASSRDRGYEQYF
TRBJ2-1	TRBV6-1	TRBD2	TGTGCCAGCAGTGAACTAAGCGGGAGGGCCGTTGAGCAGTTCTTC	CASSELSGRAVEQFF
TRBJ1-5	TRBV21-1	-	TGTGCCAGCAGCTCTGCCTACGACAGGAAGATCCATCAGCCCCAGCATTTT	CASSSAYDRKIHQPQHF
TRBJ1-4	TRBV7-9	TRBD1	TGTGCCAGCAGCACGCAGGGGGCGCATCCCATTGCTAATGAAAAACTGTTTTTT	CASSTQGAHPIANEKLFF
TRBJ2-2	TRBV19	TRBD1	TGTGCCAGTAGTATTTATTACCCGACAGGGTCGGGCACCGGGGAGCTGTTTTTT	CASSIYYPTGSGTGELFF
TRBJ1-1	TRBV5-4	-	TGTGCCAGCAGCTTGACAGTAGCGAGGACCACTGAAGCTTTCTTT	CASSLTVARTTEAFF
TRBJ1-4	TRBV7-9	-	TGTGCCAGCAGCTCAGACGGTTTGGTTGGAAAACTGTTTTTT	CASSSDGLVGKLFF
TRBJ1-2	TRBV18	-	TGTGCCAGCTCACGAGTCCGGGGGGGCAGGGACTATGGCTACACCTTC	CASSRVRGGRDYGYTF
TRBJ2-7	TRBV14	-	TGTGCCAGCAGTCCCAGCTCCTACGAGCAGTACTTC	CASSPSSYEQYF
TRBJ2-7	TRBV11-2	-	TGTGCCAGCAGCTTATCGTGGGAGTCTCCCTACGAGCAGTACTTC	CASSLSWESPYEQYF
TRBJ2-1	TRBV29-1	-	TGCAGCGTTGCGATGGACAGGGAGGGCCTGGGGTTATACAATGAGCAGTTCTTC	CSVAMDREGLGLYNEQFF
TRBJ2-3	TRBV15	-	TGTGCCACCAGCAGAGTTCGAGGTAGCACAGATACGCAGTATTTT	CATSRVRGSTDTQYF
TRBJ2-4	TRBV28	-	TGTGCCAGCAGTCCTCCCTACGGGCGGTTAGCCAAAAACATTCAGTACTTC	CASSPPYGRLAKNIQYF
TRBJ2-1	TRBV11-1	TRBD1	TGTGCCAGCAGCCCCAGGGACAGGGGCTTCTCCTACAATGAGCAGTTCTTC	CASSPRDRGFSYNEQFF
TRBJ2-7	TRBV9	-	TGTGCCAGCAGCGTAGCCCCGTATGGCTCAGGCGAGCAGTACTTC	CASSVAPYGSGEQYF
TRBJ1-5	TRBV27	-	TGTGCCAGCAGTTTGGGGGTTTATCAGCCCCAGCATTTT	CASSLGVYQPQHF
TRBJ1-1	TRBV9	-	TGTGCCAGCAGCCCAAGGGCTTCTTTCACTGAAGCTTTCTTT	CASSPRASFTEAFF
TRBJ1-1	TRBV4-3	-	TGCGCCAGCAGCCAAGCCGCCAATCGACCACTACAGGAGAACACTGAAGCTTTCTTT	CASSQAANRPLQENTEAFF
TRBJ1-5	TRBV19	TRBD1	TGTGCCAGTCAACCCCCAGGGGGCCCTCAGCCCCAGCATTTT	CASQPPGGPQPQHF
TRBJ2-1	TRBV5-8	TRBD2	TGTGCCAGCAGCTACCGCGACCTAGCGGGGGGGGCCAATGAGCAGTTCTTC	CASSYRDLAGGANEQFF
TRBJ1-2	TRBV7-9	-	TGTGCCAGCAGCCTGACTGAGTCTATGGGCTACACCTTC	CASSLTESMGYTF